This T cell receptor beta chain was retrieved from a study of Ad26.COV2.S vaccination and SARS-CoV-2 variants. Looked up from germline, CDR1 is SQVTM and CDR2 is ANQGSEA. This CDR3 has 13 amino acids. The V gene lost 5 bases and the J gene lost 3 bases, with 12 bases spanning the gap. Only in-frame clones appear in the TCRdb table, and some are missing; sequencing was by immunoSEQ multiplex PCR. The table includes a few hundred thousand clones, around nine tenths detected once. Specified treatment: 15 to 20 received Ad26.COV2.S at low or high dose, single or two shots; roughly 5 received placebo; per-sample allocation not given. Samples were taken on day 63 after the first vaccine or placebo injection.

Here the sequenced sample was peripheral blood, taken in a trial of Ad26.COV2.S vaccine versus placebo. This chain uses TRBV29-1 with TRBJ2-3; D is unresolved. The TCR sequence derives from a person aged 18-65 years who received the Ad26.COV2.S COVID-19 vaccine or a placebo. For the CDR3, the DNA is TGCAGCGTTATAGTAACGAGAACAGATACGCAGTATTTT. Amino acids: CSVIVTRTDTQYF.